This T cell receptor (beta chain) was identified during a study of shared clonotypes between healthy human individuals. Genomic DNA of each subset was evenly split across several immunoSEQ plates. Clones were sequenced by immunoSEQ multiplex PCR, and TCRdb holds only the in-frame ones, with some missing. Of millions of clones in the sample, approximately 93% are singletons; the top ten hold 0.35% to 0.45%. Germline V gene lookup returns CDR1 SGHNT and CDR2 YENEEA. The ends lost 4 bases at V and 2 bases at J; junction bases unmatched: 11. The CDR3 has 18 amino acids. V gene TRBV11-3 combines with J gene TRBJ2-3; 11 bases line up with TRBD2. The sample taken for sequencing was naive CD4+ T cells from PBMCs. The subset is: CD45RA+ positively selected. The source is a young man in good health. Some clones in this sample may be carry-over from other donors' samples. The CDR3 loop reads CASSSSSRTSGYTDTQYF. CDR3 sequence (DNA): TGTGCCAGCAGCTCGAGCAGTCGGACTAGCGGGTACACAGATACGCAGTATTTT.